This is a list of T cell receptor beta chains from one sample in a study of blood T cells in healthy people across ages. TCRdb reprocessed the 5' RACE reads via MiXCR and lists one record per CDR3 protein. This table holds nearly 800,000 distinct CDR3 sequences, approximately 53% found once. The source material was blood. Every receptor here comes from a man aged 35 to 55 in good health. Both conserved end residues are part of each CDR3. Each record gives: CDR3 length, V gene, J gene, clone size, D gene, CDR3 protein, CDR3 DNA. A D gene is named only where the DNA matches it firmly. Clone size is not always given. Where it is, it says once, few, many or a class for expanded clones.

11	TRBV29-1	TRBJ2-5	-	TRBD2	CSVNDRGEQYF	TGCAGCGTTAACGACCGGGGGGAGCAGTACTTC
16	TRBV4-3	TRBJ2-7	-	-	CASSQEWAGYSYEQYF	TGCGCCAGCAGCCAAGAGTGGGCAGGGTACTCCTACGAGCAGTACTTC
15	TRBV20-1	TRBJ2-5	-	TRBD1	CSARGHRDRVETQYF	TGCAGTGCTAGAGGACACCGGGACAGGGTAGAGACCCAGTACTTC
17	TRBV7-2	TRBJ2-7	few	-	CASSPRGVEGGLYEQYF	TGTGCCAGCAGCCCCCGCGGGGTGGAGGGAGGCCTCTACGAGCAGTACTTC
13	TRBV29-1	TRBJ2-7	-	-	CSVEEGSSYEQYF	TGCAGCGTTGAAGAGGGGTCCTCCTACGAGCAGTACTTC
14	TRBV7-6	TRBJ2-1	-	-	CASQPGSSYNEQFF	TGTGCCAGCCAACCGGGAAGCTCCTACAATGAGCAGTTCTTC
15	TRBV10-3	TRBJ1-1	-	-	CAISVSWAMNTEAFF	TGTGCCATCAGTGTAAGTTGGGCGATGAACACTGAAGCTTTCTTT
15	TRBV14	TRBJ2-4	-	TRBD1	CASSQATGGLNIQYF	TGTGCCAGCAGCCAAGCGACAGGGGGCTTGAACATTCAGTACTTC
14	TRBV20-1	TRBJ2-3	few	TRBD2	CSALLAGGPDTQYF	TGCAGTGCTTTACTAGCGGGGGGGCCCGATACGCAGTATTTT
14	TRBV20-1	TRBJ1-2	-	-	CSARGDGSNYGYTF	TGCAGTGCTAGAGGAGATGGGTCTAACTATGGCTACACCTTC
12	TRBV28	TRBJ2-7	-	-	CASSTGTHEQYF	TGTGCCAGCAGTACTGGGACACACGAGCAGTACTTC
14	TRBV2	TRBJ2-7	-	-	CASRDQGNTYEQYF	TGTGCCAGCAGGGACCAGGGGAACACCTACGAGCAGTACTTC
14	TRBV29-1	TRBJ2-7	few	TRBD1	CSVDKTGVGYEQYF	TGCAGCGTGGACAAAACAGGGGTCGGATACGAGCAGTACTTC
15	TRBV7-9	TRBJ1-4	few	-	CASSGPGLDNEKLFF	TGTGCCAGCAGCGGCCCAGGGTTGGATAATGAAAAACTGTTTTTT
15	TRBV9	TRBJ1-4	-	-	CASSVGGTTNEKLFF	TGTGCCAGCAGCGTAGGCGGGACAACTAATGAAAAACTGTTTTTT
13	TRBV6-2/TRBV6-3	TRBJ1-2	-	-	CASSSDPLYGYTF	TGTGCCAGCAGTTCGGACCCCCTATATGGCTACACCTTC